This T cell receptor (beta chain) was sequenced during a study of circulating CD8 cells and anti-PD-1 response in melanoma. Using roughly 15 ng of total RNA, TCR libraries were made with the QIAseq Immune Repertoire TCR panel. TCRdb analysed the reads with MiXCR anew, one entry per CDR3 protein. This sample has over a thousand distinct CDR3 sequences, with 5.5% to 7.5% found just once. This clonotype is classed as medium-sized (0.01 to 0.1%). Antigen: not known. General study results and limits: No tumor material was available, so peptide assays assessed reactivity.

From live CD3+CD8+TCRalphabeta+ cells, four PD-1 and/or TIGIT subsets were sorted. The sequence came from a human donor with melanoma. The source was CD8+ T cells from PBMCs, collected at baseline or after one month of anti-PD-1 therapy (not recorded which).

In DNA, the CDR3 is TGTGCCAGCAGCTCCCCAGAGGGCTCGGATTCACCCCTCCACTTT. This codes for CASSSPEGSDSPLHF. The chain is built from TRBV7-9 and TRBJ1-6; no clear D. The CDR3 spans 15 residues. Trimming took off 4 bases at V and 8 bases at J, with 15 bases between the two ends. Germline V lookup: CDR1 SEHNR, CDR2 FQNEAQ (reference sequence).